Listed here are 13 T cell receptor beta chains from one sample, sequenced in a study of monozygotic twins with inflammatory bowel disease. TCRdb derives one entry per CDR3 protein from the 5' RACE reads, leaving out DNA. The table lists around 380,000 distinct CDR3 sequences, with around 2.3% in the top ten. The specimen was blood. Receptors were obtained from a human donor with ulcerative colitis or Crohn's disease, or a healthy co-twin of an affected twin (not recorded which).

The chain links TRBV6-6 to TRBJ1-1. The CDR3 length is 12 residues. Germline loops: CDR1 MNHNY, CDR2 SVGAGI (reference sequence). CDR3: CASSYGGLEAFF.

The chain is built from TRBV12-3 or TRBV12-4 and TRBJ2-3; TCRdb designates TRBD1, a call that cannot be tested without DNA. The CDR3 contains 14 residues. This CDR3 reads CASTSRGAEDTQYF.

The chain carries TRBV5-1 and TRBJ2-1. The CDR3 runs to 16 residues. From germline, CDR1 is SGHRS and CDR2 YFSETQ. The CDR3 spells CASSLRTESSYNEQFF. The full variable domain, with the rest looked up from reference TRBV5-1 and TRBJ2-1, is KAGVTQTPRYLIKTRGQQVTLSCSPISGHRSVSWYQQTPGQGLQFLFEYFSETQRNKGNFPGRFSGRQFSNSRSEMNVSTLELGDSALYLCASSLRTESSYNEQFFGPGTRLTVL.

The chain carries TRBV5-8 and TRBJ2-1. The CDR3 loop spans 18 amino acids. Germline CDR1 and CDR2: SGHTS and YDEGEE. CDR3 amino acids: CASSLRTRRYNSYNEQFF.

The chain is built from TRBV20-1 and TRBJ2-1. Germline assignment: CDR1 DFQATT and CDR2 SNEGSKA (reference sequence). The CDR3 runs 12 residues. The CDR3 sequence: CSASGVDDEQFF.

V usage is TRBV5-1 and J usage is TRBJ2-5; the D gene TCRdb calls, TRBD1, cannot be checked with no DNA. The CDR3 extends over 14 amino acids. Germline V gene lookup returns CDR1 SGHRS and CDR2 YFSETQ. The CDR3 reads CASSLAGQQETQYF.

The chain links TRBV5-1 to TRBJ1-6; as DNA is missing, the TRBD1 call by TCRdb cannot be tested. Looked up from germline, CDR1 is SGHRS and CDR2 is YFSETQ. The CDR3 covers 15 residues. CDR3 residues: CASSSLGRENSPLHF.

The rearrangement joins TRBV5-1 to TRBJ2-5; there is no DNA to check the TCRdb D call of TRBD1. The CDR3 covers 15 residues. Germline V gene data show CDR1 as SGHRS and CDR2 as YFSETQ. CDR3 in amino acids: CASSSGGSAQETQYF.

V usage is TRBV5-1 and J usage is TRBJ2-7; as DNA is missing, the TRBD1 call by TCRdb cannot be tested. CDR3 length: 16 residues. CDR1 and CDR2 from the germline V gene are SGHRS and YFSETQ. The chain's CDR3 is CASSPSSGSSSYEQYF. Full variable domain (outside the CDR3, taken from reference TRBV5-1 and TRBJ2-7): KAGVTQTPRYLIKTRGQQVTLSCSPISGHRSVSWYQQTPGQGLQFLFEYFSETQRNKGNFPGRFSGRQFSNSRSEMNVSTLELGDSALYLCASSPSSGSSSYEQYFGPGTRLTVT.

This sequence joins TRBV5-1 and TRBJ2-7; absent DNA, TCRdb's TRBD2 call cannot be checked. The CDR3 length is 18 residues. Per germline, CDR1 SGHRS and CDR2 YFSETQ. The CDR3 reads CASSLDGRFRQSNYEQYF.

The V and J genes are TRBV9 and TRBJ1-1. This CDR3 is 14 amino acids long. Per the germline V gene, CDR1 is SGDLS and CDR2 is YYNGEE. CDR3 protein: CASSREPANTEAFF.

The CDR3 here is CSASPYAGVGETQYF. The chain carries TRBV20-1 and TRBJ2-5; TCRdb selects TRBD2, and the lack of DNA leaves this call unchecked. This CDR3 comprises 15 residues. The V gene's germline CDR1 is DFQATT and CDR2 SNEGSKA (reference sequence).

This chain uses TRBV6-5 with TRBJ2-3; lacking DNA, the TRBD2 call made by TCRdb goes unchecked. The CDR3 runs to 18 residues. Germline values: CDR1 MNHEY, CDR2 SVGAGI. This chain's CDR3 is CASRGLAGISEATDTQYF.